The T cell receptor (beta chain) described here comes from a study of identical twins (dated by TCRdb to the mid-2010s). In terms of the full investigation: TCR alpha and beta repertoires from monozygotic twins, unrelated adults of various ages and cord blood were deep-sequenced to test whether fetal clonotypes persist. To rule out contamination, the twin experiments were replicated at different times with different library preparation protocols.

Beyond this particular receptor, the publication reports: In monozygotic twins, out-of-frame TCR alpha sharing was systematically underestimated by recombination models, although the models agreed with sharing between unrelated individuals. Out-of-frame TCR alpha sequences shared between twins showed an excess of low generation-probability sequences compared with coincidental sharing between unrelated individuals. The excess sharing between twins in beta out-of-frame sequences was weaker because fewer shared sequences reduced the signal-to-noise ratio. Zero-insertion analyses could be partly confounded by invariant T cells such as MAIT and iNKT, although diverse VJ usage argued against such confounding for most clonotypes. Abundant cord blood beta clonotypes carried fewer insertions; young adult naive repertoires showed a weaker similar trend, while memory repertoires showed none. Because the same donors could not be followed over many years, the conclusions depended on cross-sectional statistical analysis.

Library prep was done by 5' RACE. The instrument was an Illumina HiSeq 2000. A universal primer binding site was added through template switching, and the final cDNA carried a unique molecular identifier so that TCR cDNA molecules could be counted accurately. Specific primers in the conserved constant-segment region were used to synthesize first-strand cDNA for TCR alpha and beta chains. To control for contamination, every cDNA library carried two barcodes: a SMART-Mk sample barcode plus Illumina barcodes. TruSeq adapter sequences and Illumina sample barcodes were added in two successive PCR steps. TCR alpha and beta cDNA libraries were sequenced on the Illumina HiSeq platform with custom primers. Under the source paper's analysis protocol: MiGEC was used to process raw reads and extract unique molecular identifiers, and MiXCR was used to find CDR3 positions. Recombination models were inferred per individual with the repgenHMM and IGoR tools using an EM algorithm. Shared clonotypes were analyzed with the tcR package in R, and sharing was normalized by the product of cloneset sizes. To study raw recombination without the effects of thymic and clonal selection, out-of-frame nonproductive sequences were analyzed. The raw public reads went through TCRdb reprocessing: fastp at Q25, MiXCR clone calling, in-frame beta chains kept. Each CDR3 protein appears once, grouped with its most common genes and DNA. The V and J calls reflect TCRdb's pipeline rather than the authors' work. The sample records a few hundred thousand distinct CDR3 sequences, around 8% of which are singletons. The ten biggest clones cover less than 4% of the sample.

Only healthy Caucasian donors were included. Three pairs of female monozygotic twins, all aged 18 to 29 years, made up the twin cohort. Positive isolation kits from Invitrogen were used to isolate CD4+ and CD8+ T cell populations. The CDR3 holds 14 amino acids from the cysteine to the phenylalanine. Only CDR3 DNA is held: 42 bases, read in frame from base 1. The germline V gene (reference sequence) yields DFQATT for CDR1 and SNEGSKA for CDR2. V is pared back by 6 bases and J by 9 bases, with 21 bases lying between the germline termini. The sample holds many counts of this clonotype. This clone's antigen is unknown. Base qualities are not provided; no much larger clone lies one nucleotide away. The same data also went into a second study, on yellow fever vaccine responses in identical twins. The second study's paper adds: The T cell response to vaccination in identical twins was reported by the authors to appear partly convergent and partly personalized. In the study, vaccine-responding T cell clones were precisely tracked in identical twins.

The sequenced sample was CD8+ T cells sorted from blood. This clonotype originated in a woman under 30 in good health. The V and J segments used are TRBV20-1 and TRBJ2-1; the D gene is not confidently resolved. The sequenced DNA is TGCAGTGCGCCTCCCCCCTACGAGCCTCTTGAGCAGTTCTTC. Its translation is CSAPPPYEPLEQFF.